These 27 T cell receptor beta chains were all obtained from the same sample, sequenced in a study of cytomegalovirus exposure and HLA in healthy donors. The primer mix had 60 Vbeta and 13 Jbeta primers. Method: immunoSEQ multiplex PCR; TCRdb's copy keeps in-frame clones and lacks some. The sample shows approximately 150,000 clones, and over 2% sits with its ten largest clones. The source material was PBMCs. Receptors were obtained from a woman aged 18-30 years in good health and CMV-seronegative.

The chain joins TRBV7-9 to TRBJ2-5, with 8 nucleotides matching TRBD2. The V gene end was trimmed by 5 bases and the J gene end by 2 bases; junction bases not matched to a gene: 7. The germline gives CDR1 SEHNR, CDR2 FQNEAQ (reference sequence). The CDR3 has 15 amino acids. The CDR3 DNA reads TGTGCCAGCAGCCACCTACAGCGGGAGCAAGAGACCCAGTACTTC. The encoded protein is CASSHLQREQETQYF.

The V call is TRBV6-8, the J call TRBJ2-7; D may be TRBD1 (7 bases). CDR3 length equals 17 residues. Per germline, CDR1 MNHGY and CDR2 SAAAGT. Trimming took 0 bases from V and 4 from J, leaving 19 bases between them. The DNA for the CDR3 is TGTGCCAGCAGTTACTCGACAGGGTCGCTCGGGGGTTACGAGCAGTACTTC. Translation gives CASSYSTGSLGGYEQYF.

The rearrangement uses TRBV27 and TRBJ2-3; D ambiguous. V was clipped by 2 bases and J by 0 bases, with 21 bases between them. The germline gives CDR1 MNHEY, CDR2 SMNVEV (reference sequence). This CDR3 has 19 amino acids. CDR3 region: CASSLVVPGQFASTDTQYF. Here the CDR3 DNA reads TGTGCCAGCAGTTTAGTGGTTCCTGGGCAGTTTGCGAGCACAGATACGCAGTATTTT.

The chain recombines TRBV9 with TRBJ2-5; 9 nucleotides align to TRBD2. V trimming: 2 bases; J trimming: 2 bases; junction bases outside the gene matches: 1. CDR1 is SGDLS, CDR2 YYNGEE, per germline. The CDR3 loop spans 14 amino acids. CDR3: CASSVGLAQETQYF. As DNA, the CDR3 is TGTGCCAGCAGCGTTGGACTAGCGCAAGAGACCCAGTACTTC.

The genes are TRBV4-2 and TRBJ1-3; D call uncertain. Trimming cost V 1 base and J 0 bases, with 13 bases left between them. Germline values: CDR1 LGHNA, CDR2 YNFKEQ. The CDR3 contains 17 residues. CDR3 sequence: CASSQVTAGLSGNTIYF. The CDR3, as DNA: TGTGCCAGCAGCCAAGTAACGGCAGGCCTCTCTGGAAACACCATATATTTT.

About this clone itself: One junction end does not reproduce the germline sequence, and a read error may be involved. This chain uses TRBV7-9 with TRBJ1-4, with 9 bases lining up with TRBD1. CDR1 is SEHNR, CDR2 FQNEAQ, per germline (reference sequence). The CDR3 extends over 16 amino acids. This chain's CDR3 is CAGSPRGDRENEKLFF. The CDR3 DNA reads as TGTGCCGGCAGCCCCCGAGGGGACAGGGAAAATGAAAAACTGTTTTTT. Complete variable domain (other parts from reference TRBV7-9 and TRBJ1-4): DTGVSQNPRHKITKRGQNVTFRCDPISEHNRLYWYRQTLGQGPEFLTYFQNEAQLEKSRLLSDRFSAERPKGSFSTLEIQRTEQGDSAMYLCAGSPRGDRENEKLFFGSGTQLSVL.

The rearrangement uses TRBV11-2 and TRBJ2-7; D uncertain. Germline assignment: CDR1 SGHAT and CDR2 FQNNGV. V lost 0 bases and J lost 3, with 12 bases in between. The CDR3 covers 15 residues. The DNA of the CDR3 is TGTGCCAGCAGCTTAGATCGGCGAGGTAACTACGAGCAGTACTTC. It codes for CASSLDRRGNYEQYF.

The chain uses TRBV6-6 and TRBJ1-5; 8 nucleotides align to TRBD1. In germline, CDR1 is MNHNY, CDR2 SVGAGI (reference sequence). The CDR3 is 15 amino acids. The junction had 9 bases not matched to a gene; V was cut back by 5 bases and J by 6 bases. CDR3 sequence reads: CASSKDRENGQPQHF. In nucleotides, the CDR3 is TGTGCCAGCAGTAAGGACAGGGAGAATGGTCAGCCCCAGCATTTT.

The chain couples TRBV7-9 to TRBJ2-7; TRBD2 matches 7 bases. Germline V gene data show CDR1 as SEHNR and CDR2 as FQNEAQ (reference sequence). The V and J ends lost 0 bases and 4 bases, in that order; junction bases with no gene match: 12. This CDR3 region has 17 residues. The CDR3 DNA follows: TGTGCCAGCAGCTTAGCCCATAGAGGTGCTAGCGGATACGAGCAGTACGTC. It encodes CASSLAHRGASGYEQYV.

The chain links TRBV19 to TRBJ2-3; a possible D gene is TRBD1 (5 bases). CDR3 length equals 13 residues. Germline V CDR1 and CDR2: LNHDA, SQIVND (reference sequence). V was shortened by 6 bases and J by 3 bases, with 10 bases between the two germline ends. CDR3 coding DNA: TGTGCCAGTAGACAGGAAGGGACAGATACGCAGTATTTT. Protein sequence: CASRQEGTDTQYF.

The chain is built from TRBV7-6 and TRBJ2-7; D is uncertain. Germline-derived CDR1 and CDR2 are SGHVS and FNYEAQ. The CDR3 has 13 residues. V shed 0 bases and J shed 9 bases, with 12 bases lying between them. CDR3 in amino acids: CASSLAGRNGQYF. The CDR3 nucleotides are TGTGCCAGCAGCTTAGCGGGCCGTAATGGGCAGTACTTC.

This chain links TRBV30 with TRBJ1-5, with D unclear. Trimming pared 0 bases from V and 2 bases from J, leaving 5 bases between. CDR1 GTSNPN and CDR2 SVGIG come from the germline V gene (reference sequence). This CDR3 comprises 13 residues. CDR3 bases: TGTGCCTGGAGTGTACGAGGCAATCAGCCCCAGCATTTT. Encoded protein: CAWSVRGNQPQHF.

The rearrangement uses TRBV14 and TRBJ2-7; 7 bases align to TRBD2. Looked up from germline, CDR1 is SGHDN and CDR2 is FVKESK. The CDR3 has 11 amino acids. V lost 4 bases and J lost 7; bases outside the gene matches: 1. CDR3 in amino acids: CASSPGGEQYF. The CDR3, as DNA: TGTGCCAGCAGCCCGGGGGGAGAGCAGTACTTC.

The V gene is TRBV19, the J gene TRBJ2-1, with 9 bases aligning to TRBD2. The CDR3 has 15 residues. Germline lookup yields CDR1 LNHDA and CDR2 SQIVND (reference sequence). Trimming took 9 bases from V and 0 from J; bases not matched to a gene: 6. CDR3: CASSRLADSYNEQFF. CDR3 nucleotide sequence: TGTGCCAGCTCAAGACTAGCGGACTCCTACAATGAGCAGTTCTTC.

The chain links TRBV5-1 to TRBJ1-1; D may be TRBD1 (5 bases). The CDR3 runs to 17 residues. Germline CDR1 SGHRS, CDR2 YFSETQ. Trimming removed 2 bases from V and 4 bases from J, with 21 bases in between. DNA of the CDR3: TGCGCCAGCAGCTTCGCCGCGGGTGGGGGGATGTCCACTGAAGCTTTCTTT. Protein: CASSFAAGGGMSTEAFF.

The chain has TRBV12-2 and TRBJ2-5; the D segment call TRBD2 is taken from the table without a DNA check. TRBV12-2 is listed as a pseudogene. CDR3 length: 13 amino acids. The CDR3 bases are TGTGCAAGTCGCTTAGAGCGTCCCCGAGCCCAGTACTTC. It translates to CASRLERPRAQYF.

This chain connects TRBV7-9 to TRBJ2-2; 15 nucleotides align to TRBD2. V was pared by 1 base and J by 0 bases, with 0 bases of the junction left unmatched. This CDR3 comprises 18 residues. CDR1 is SEHNR, CDR2 FQNEAQ, per germline (reference sequence). CDR3 amino acids: CASSLGTSGRANTGELFF. CDR3 in DNA: TGTGCCAGCAGCTTAGGGACTAGCGGGAGGGCGAACACCGGGGAGCTGTTTTTT. The variable domain in full, with the rest retrieved from reference TRBV7-9 and TRBJ2-2, is DTGVSQNPRHKITKRGQNVTFRCDPISEHNRLYWYRQTLGQGPEFLTYFQNEAQLEKSRLLSDRFSAERPKGSFSTLEIQRTEQGDSAMYLCASSLGTSGRANTGELFFGEGSRLTVL.

This chain links TRBV4-1 with TRBJ2-3; TRBD2 matches at 8 bases. The CDR3 is made up of 15 amino acids. Germline CDR1 reads MGHRA; CDR2 reads YSYEKL. Germline trimming cut 2 bases from V and 4 bases from J; bases unmatched to any gene: 5. This chain's CDR3 is CASSQTSGLPDTQYF. The CDR3 bases are TGCGCCAGCAGCCAAACTAGCGGCCTGCCAGATACGCAGTATTTT.

This chain joins TRBV7-2 and TRBJ1-2, with D perhaps TRBD1 (5 bases). This CDR3 is built from 17 residues. Trimming removed 2 bases from V and 4 bases from J, with 20 bases in between. Germline lookup yields CDR1 SGHTA and CDR2 FQGNSA. CDR3 nucleotides: TGTGCCAGCAGCTTATCTCAGGGTACTATGGCCTTCTATGGCTACACCTTC. As protein: CASSLSQGTMAFYGYTF.

This rearrangement joins TRBV11-3 to TRBJ2-3, with a weak D call TRBD1 (5 bases). Germline V CDR1 and CDR2: SGHNT, YENEEA. V shed 1 base and J shed 2 bases, with 16 bases lying between them. The CDR3 loop spans 17 amino acids. CDR3 in DNA: TGTGCCAGCAGCTTAGCGGCAGGGCGGCGATCCACAGATACGCAGTATTTT. Its translation: CASSLAAGRRSTDTQYF.

Details on this clone: An end of the junction does not agree with germline; a read error may underlie this. The chain links TRBV11-2 to TRBJ2-3; D is possibly TRBD2 (6 bases). CDR1 is SGHAT and CDR2 is FQNNGV in the germline V gene. CDR3 length: 15 amino acids. As DNA, the CDR3 is TGTGCCAGCAGCTTAAGGCGGGGTCGGTCAGATACGCGGTATTTT. It encodes CASSLRRGRSDTRYF.

This chain joins TRBV19 and TRBJ2-1; 12 bases are shared with TRBD2. The CDR3 runs to 18 residues. With 4 bases clipped from V and 0 bases from J, the junction kept 7 bases outside the gene matches. Germline-derived CDR1 and CDR2 are LNHDA and SQIVND (reference sequence). The CDR3 DNA follows: TGTGCCAGTAGTACCGGACTAGCGGGACCGAGCTCCTACAATGAGCAGTTCTTC. Translated, it gives CASSTGLAGPSSYNEQFF. Based on the CDR3 plus reference TRBV19 and TRBJ2-1, the full variable domain is DGGITQSPKYLFRKEGQNVTLSCEQNLNHDAMYWYRQDPGQGLRLIYYSQIVNDFQKGDIAEGYSVSREKKESFPLTVTSAQKNPTAFYLCASSTGLAGPSSYNEQFFGPGTRLTVL.

The chain recombines TRBV11-2 with TRBJ1-1; no clear D gene. V gave up 5 bases and J gave up 3 bases, with 13 bases separating them. Germline V gives CDR1 SGHAT, CDR2 FQNNGV. The CDR3 contains 14 residues. DNA for the CDR3: TGTGCCAGCAGCCCATATAAGGAGCACACTGAAGCTTTCTTT. Its protein product is CASSPYKEHTEAFF. Variable domain in full (rest from reference TRBV11-2 and TRBJ1-1): EAGVAQSPRYKIIEKRQSVAFWCNPISGHATLYWYQQILGQGPKLLIQFQNNGVVDDSQLPKDRFSAERLKGVDSTLKIQPAKLEDSAVYLCASSPYKEHTEAFFGQGTRLTVV.

The chain is built from TRBV5-1 and TRBJ2-6, with D possibly matching TRBD1 (5 bases). Germline CDR1 reads SGHRS; CDR2 reads YFSETQ. The V end was cut by 4 bases, the J end by 0 bases, with 11 bases between. The CDR3 extends over 16 amino acids. The CDR3 sequence: CASSPRQYSGANVLTF. CDR3 nucleotides: TGCGCCAGCAGCCCGCGACAGTACTCTGGGGCCAACGTCCTGACTTTC.

The rearrangement links TRBV7-9 to TRBJ2-7, with D maybe TRBD2 (6 bases). Trimming pared 1 base from V and 4 bases from J, leaving 11 bases between. This CDR3 spans 14 amino acids. Germline lookup yields CDR1 SEHNR and CDR2 FQNEAQ (reference sequence). The CDR3 coding sequence is TGTGCCAGCAGCTTAGGGGGGAGCGGGTACGAGCAGTACTTC. Amino acids: CASSLGGSGYEQYF.

This rearrangement joins TRBV6-5 to TRBJ1-3; maybe TRBD1 (5 bases). The CDR3 extends over 15 amino acids. Germline V CDR1 and CDR2: MNHEY, SVGAGI. V dropped 2 bases and J dropped 2 bases, with 10 bases sitting between them. The DNA of the CDR3 is TGTGCCAGCAGTTACCAGGGTGCTACTGGAAACACCATATATTTT. It translates to CASSYQGATGNTIYF.

This chain connects TRBV5-4 to TRBJ2-1, with 11 bases identical to TRBD2. The CDR3 runs 16 residues. The V gene end was trimmed by 2 bases and the J gene end by 3 bases; junction bases not matched to a gene: 4. Germline CDR1 reads SGHNT; CDR2 reads YYREEE (reference sequence). CDR3 sequence: CASSFPLAGVYNEQFF. CDR3 bases: TGTGCCAGCAGCTTCCCACTAGCGGGAGTCTACAATGAGCAGTTCTTC.